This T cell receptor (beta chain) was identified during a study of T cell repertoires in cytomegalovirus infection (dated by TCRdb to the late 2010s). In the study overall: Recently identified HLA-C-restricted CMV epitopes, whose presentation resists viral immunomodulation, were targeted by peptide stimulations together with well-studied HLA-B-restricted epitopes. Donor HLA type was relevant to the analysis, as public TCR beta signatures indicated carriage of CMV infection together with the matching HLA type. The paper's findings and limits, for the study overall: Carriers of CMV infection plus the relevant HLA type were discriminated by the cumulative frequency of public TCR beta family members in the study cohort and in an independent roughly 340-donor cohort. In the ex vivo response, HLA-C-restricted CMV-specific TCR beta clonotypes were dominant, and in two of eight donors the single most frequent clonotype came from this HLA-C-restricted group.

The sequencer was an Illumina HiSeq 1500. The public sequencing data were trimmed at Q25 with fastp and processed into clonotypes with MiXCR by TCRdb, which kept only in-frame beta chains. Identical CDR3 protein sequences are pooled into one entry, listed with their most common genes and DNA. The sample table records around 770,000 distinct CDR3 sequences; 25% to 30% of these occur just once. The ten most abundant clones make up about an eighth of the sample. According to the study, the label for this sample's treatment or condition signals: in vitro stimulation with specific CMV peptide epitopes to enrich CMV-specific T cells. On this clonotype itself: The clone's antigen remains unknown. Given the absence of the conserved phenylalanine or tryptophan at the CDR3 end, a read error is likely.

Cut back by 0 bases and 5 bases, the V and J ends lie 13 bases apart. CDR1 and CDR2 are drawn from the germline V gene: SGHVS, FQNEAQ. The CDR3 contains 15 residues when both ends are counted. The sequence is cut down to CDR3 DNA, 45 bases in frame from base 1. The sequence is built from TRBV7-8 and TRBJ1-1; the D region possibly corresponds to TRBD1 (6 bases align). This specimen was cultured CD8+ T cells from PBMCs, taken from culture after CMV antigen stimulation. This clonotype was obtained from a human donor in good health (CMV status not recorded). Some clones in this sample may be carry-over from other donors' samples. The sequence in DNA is TGTGCCAGCAGCTTAGCAACCACAGGGTGGACTGAAGCTTTCTGT. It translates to CASSLATTGWTEAFC.